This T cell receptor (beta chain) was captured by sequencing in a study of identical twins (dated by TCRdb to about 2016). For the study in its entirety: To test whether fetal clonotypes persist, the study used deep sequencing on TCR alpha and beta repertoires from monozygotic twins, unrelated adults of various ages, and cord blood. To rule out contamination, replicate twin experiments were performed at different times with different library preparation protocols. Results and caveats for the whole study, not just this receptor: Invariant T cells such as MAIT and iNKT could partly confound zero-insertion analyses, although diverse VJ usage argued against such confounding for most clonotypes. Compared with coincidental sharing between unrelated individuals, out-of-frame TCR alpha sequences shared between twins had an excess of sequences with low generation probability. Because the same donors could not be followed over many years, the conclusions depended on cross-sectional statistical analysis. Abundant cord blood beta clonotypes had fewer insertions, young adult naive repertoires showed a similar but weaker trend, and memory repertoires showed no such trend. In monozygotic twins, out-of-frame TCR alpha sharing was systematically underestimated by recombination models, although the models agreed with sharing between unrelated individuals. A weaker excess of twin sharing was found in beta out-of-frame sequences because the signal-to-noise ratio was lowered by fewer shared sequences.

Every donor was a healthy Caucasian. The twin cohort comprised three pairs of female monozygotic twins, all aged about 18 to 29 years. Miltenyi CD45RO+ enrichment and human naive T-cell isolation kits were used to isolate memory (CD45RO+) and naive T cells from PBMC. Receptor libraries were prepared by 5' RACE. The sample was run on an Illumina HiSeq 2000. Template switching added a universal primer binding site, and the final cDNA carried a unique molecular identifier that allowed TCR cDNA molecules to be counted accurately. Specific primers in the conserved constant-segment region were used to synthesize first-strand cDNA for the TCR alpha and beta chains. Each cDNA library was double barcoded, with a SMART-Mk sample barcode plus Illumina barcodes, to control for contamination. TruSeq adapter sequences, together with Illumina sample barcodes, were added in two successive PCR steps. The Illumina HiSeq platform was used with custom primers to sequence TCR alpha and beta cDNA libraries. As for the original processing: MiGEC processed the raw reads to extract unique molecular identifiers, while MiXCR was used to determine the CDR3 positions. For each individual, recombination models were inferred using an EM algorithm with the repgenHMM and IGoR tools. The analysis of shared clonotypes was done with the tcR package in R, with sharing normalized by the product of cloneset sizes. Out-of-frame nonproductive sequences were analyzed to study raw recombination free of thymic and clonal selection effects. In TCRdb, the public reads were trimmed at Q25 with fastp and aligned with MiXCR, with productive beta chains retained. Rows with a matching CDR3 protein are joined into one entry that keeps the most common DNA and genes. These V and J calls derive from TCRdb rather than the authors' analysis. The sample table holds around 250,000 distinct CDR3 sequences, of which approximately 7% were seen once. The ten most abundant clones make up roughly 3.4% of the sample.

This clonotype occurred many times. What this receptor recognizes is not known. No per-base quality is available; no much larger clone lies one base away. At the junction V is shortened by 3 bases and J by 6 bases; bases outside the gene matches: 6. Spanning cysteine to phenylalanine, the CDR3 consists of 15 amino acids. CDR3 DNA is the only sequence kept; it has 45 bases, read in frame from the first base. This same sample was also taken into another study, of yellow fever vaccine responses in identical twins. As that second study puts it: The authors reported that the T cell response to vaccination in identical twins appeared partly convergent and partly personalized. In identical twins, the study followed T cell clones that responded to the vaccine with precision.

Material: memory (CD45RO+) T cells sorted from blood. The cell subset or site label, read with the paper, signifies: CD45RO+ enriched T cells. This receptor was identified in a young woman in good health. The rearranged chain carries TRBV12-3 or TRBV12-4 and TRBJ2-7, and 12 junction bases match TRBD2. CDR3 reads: CASSLTTSGRSEQYF. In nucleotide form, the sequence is TGTGCCAGCAGTTTGACGACTAGCGGGAGAAGCGAGCAGTACTTC.